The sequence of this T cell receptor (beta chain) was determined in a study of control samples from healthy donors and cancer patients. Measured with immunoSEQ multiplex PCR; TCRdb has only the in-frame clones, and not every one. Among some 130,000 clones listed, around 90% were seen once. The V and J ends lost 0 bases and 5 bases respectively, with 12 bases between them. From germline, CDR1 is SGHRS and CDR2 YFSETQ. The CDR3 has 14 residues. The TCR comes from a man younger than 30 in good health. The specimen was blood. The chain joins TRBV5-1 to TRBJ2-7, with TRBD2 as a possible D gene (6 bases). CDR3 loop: CASSLGSSGDEQYF. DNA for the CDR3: TGCGCCAGCAGCTTGGGCTCGTCGGGGGACGAGCAGTACTTC. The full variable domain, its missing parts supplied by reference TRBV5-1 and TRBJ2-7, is KAGVTQTPRYLIKTRGQQVTLSCSPISGHRSVSWYQQTPGQGLQFLFEYFSETQRNKGNFPGRFSGRQFSNSRSEMNVSTLELGDSALYLCASSLGSSGDEQYFGPGTRLTVT.